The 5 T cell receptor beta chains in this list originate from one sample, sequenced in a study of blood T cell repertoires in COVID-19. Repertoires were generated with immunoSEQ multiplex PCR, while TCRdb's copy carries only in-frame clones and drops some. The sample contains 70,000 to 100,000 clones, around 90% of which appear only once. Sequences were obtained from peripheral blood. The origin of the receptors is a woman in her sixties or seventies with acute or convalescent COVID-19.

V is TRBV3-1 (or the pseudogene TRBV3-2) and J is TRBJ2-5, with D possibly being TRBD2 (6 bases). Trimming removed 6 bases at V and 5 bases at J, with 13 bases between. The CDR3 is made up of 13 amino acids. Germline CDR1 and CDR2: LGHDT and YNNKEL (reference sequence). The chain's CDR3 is CASSQSGSETQYF. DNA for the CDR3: TGTGCCAGCAGTCAAAGCGGGTCGGAGACCCAGTACTTC.

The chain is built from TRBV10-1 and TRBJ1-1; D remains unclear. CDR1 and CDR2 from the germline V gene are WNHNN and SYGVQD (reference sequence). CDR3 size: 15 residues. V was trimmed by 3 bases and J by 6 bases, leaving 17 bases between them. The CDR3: CASSERRFGEAEAFF. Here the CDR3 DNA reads TGCGCCAGCAGTGAAAGAAGGTTCGGAGAGGCTGAAGCTTTCTTT.

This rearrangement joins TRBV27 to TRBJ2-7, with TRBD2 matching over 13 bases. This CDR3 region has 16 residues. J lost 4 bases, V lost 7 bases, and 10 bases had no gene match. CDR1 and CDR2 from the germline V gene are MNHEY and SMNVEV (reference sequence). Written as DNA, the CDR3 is TGTGCCAGCAAACTAGCGGGAGGGCCGTTTCTGTACGAGCAGTACTTC. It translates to CASKLAGGPFLYEQYF.

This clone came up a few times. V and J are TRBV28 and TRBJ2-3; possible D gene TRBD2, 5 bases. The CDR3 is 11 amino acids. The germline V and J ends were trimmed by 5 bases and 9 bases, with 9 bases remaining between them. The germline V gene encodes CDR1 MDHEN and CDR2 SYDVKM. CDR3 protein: CASSQEGTQYF. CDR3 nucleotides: TGTGCCAGCAGTCAAGAGGGAACGCAGTATTTT.

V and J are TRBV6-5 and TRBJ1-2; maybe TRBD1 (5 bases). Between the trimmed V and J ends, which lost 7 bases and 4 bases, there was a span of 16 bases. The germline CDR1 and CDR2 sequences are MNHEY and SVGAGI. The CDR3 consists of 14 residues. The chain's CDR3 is CASTQGQVFYGYTF. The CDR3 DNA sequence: TGTGCCAGCACTCAGGGCCAAGTTTTCTATGGCTACACCTTC.